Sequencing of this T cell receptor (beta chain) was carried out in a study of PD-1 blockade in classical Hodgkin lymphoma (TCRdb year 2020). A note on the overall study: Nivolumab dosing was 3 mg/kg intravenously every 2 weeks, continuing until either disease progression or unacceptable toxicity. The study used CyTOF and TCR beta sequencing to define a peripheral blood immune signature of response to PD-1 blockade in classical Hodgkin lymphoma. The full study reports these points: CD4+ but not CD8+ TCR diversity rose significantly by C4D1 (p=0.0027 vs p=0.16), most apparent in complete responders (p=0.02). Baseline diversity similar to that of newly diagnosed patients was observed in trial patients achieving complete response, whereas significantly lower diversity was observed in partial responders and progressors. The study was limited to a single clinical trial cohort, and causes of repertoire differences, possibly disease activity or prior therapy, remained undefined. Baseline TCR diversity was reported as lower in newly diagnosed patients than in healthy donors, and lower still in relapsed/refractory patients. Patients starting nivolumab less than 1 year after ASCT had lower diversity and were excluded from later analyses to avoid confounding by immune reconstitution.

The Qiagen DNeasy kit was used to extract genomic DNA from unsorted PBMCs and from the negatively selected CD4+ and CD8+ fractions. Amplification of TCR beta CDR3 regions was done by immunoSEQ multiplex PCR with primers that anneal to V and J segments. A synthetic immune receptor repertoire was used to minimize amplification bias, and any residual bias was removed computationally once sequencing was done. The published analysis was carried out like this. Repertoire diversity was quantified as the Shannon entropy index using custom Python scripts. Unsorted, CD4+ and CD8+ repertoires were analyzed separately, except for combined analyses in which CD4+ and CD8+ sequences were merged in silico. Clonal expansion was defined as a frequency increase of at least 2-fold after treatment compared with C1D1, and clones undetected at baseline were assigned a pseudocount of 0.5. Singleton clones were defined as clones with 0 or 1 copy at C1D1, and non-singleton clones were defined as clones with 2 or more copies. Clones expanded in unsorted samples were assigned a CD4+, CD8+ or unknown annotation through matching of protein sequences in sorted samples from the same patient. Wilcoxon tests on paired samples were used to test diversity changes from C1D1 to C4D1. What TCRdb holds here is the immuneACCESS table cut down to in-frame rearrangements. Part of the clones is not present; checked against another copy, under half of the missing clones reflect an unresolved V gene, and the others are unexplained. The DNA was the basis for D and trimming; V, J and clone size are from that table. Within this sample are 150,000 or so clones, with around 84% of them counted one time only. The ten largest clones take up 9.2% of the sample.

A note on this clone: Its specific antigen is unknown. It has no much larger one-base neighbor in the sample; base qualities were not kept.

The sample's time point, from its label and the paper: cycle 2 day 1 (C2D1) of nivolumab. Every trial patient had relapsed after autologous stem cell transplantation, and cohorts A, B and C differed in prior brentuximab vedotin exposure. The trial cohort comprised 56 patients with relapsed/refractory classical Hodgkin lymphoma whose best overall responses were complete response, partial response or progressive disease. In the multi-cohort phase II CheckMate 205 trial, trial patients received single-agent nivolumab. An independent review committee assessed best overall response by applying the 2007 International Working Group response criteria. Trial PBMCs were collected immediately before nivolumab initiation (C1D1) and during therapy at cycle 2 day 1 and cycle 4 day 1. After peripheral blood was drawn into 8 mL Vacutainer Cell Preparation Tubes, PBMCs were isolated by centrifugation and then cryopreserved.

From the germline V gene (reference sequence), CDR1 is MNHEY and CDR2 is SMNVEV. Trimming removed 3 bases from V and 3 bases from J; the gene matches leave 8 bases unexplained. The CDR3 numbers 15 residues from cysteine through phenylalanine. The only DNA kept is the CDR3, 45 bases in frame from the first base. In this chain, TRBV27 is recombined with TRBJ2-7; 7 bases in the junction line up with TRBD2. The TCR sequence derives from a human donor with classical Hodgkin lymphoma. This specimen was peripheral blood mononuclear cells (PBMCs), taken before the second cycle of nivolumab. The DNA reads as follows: TGTGCCAGCAGTTTCAGGCTCGGCGGGGGCTACGAGCAGTACTTC. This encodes CASSFRLGGGYEQYF.